This is a list of T cell receptor beta chains from one sample in a study of cytomegalovirus exposure and HLA in healthy donors. Generated by immunoSEQ multiplex PCR, the TCRdb table keeps only in-frame clones and is missing some. The repertoire holds some 150,000 clones, with under 75% as singletons. The sequenced sample consisted of PBMCs. These receptors were collected from a woman aged 60-75 years in good health and CMV-seropositive. Both conserved end residues are part of each CDR3. D genes are given only for firm matches. Size values are once, few and many counts, or a class for expanded clones, and some rows have none.

TRBJ2-1 | . | . | TRBV28 | TGTGCCAGCATCTTAAGTGGGGCCCAGGGAAATGAGCAGTTCTTC | CASILSGAQGNEQFF
TRBJ2-7 | . | . | TRBV5-4 | TGTGCCAGCAGCTTTGTGGGAGGGGGTTCCTACGAGCAGTACTTC | CASSFVGGGSYEQYF
TRBJ1-2 | . | . | TRBV9 | TGTGCCAGCAGCCCCCGCTTAACTATACAGGAGCAGAATTATGGCTACACCTTC | CASSPRLTIQEQNYGYTF
TRBJ2-5 | . | TRBD1 | TRBV7-2 | TGTGCCAGCAGCACAAACAGGGGGCAAGAGACCCAGTACTTC | CASSTNRGQETQYF
TRBJ2-7 | . | . | TRBV9 | TGTGCCAGCAGCGTAGACGGCTCCTACGAGCAGTACTTC | CASSVDGSYEQYF
TRBJ2-5 | . | . | TRBV28 | TGTGCCAGCAGGGACTGGCAAAAAGAGACCCAGTACTTC | CASRDWQKETQYF
TRBJ1-1 | . | . | TRBV11-2 | TGTGCCAGCAGCGATGGACAGCTCCACACTGAAGCTTTCTTT | CASSDGQLHTEAFF
TRBJ2-7 | . | TRBD2 | TRBV28 | TGTGCCAGCAGCCCAACCCCCGGGACTAGCGGGATCCACGAGCAGTACTTC | CASSPTPGTSGIHEQYF
TRBJ2-5 | . | . | TRBV7-2 | TGTGCCAGCAGCTTTCGGACAGAAGAGACCCAGTACTTC | CASSFRTEETQYF
TRBJ2-1 | . | TRBD2 | TRBV27 | TGTGCCAGCAGTTTATTCTCTAGCGGGAGGGTCGGTGAGCAGTTCTTC | CASSLFSSGRVGEQFF
TRBJ1-4 | . | TRBD1 | TRBV28 | TGTGCCAGCAGTCCAGTTGGGGCAGGGGGCGGGAAAAAACTGTTTTTT | CASSPVGAGGGKKLFF
TRBJ2-1 | . | TRBD2 | TRBV30 | TGTGCCTGGAGACTAGCGGGTCCTTACAATGAGCAGTTCTTC | CAWRLAGPYNEQFF
TRBJ1-5 | . | . | TRBV28 | TGTGCCAGCAGTTCCCCAGGGGCCGCCAATCAGCCCCAGCATTTT | CASSSPGAANQPQHF
TRBJ2-5 | . | TRBD2 | TRBV4-1 | TGCGCCAGCAGCCAGGGCGGGGGGGGACCCCAAGAGACCCAGTACTTC | CASSQGGGGPQETQYF
TRBJ2-5 | . | . | TRBV6-1 | TGTGCCAGCAGTGATCCCCACCGGAGCGGTGGGGAGGAGACCCAGTACTTC | CASSDPHRSGGEETQYF
TRBJ2-1 | . | TRBD2 | TRBV7-8 | TGTGCCAGCAGCTTAACTACTCCGGGGGGGTACAATGAGCAGTTCTTC | CASSLTTPGGYNEQFF
TRBJ2-7 | . | TRBD2 | TRBV7-8 | TGTGCCAGCAGCTTAGGATCTAGCGGGACATCTTGGTACGAGCAGTACTTC | CASSLGSSGTSWYEQYF
TRBJ1-1 | . | . | TRBV7-9 | TGTGCCAGCAGCCATCCAGGGTATACCGGCACTGAAGCTTTCTTT | CASSHPGYTGTEAFF
TRBJ2-1 | . | . | TRBV19 | TGTGCCAGTTGGGACTCGAGCTCCTACAATGAGCAGTTCTTC | CASWDSSSYNEQFF
TRBJ2-3 | . | TRBD2 | TRBV2 | TGTGCCAGCAGCCATCGACTAGCGGGAGGGCCAGATACGCAGTATTTT | CASSHRLAGGPDTQYF
TRBJ1-1 | . | TRBD1 | TRBV19 | TGTGCCAGTAGAGTCCCTCCCGGACAGGGGGCCGGAGCTTTCTTT | CASRVPPGQGAGAFF
TRBJ2-7 | few | TRBD2 | TRBV2 | TGTGCCAGCAGACGCCCTAGCGGACAATCTACCTACGAGCAGTACTTC | CASRRPSGQSTYEQYF
TRBJ2-3 | . | . | TRBV4-3 | TGCGCCAGCAGCCAGGATAGACTCACGGGCACAGATACGCAGTATTTT | CASSQDRLTGTDTQYF